Below, 10 T cell receptor beta chains from the same sample are listed, as sequenced in a study of cytomegalovirus exposure and HLA in healthy donors. Primers for the PCR totalled 60 Vbeta and 13 Jbeta. Using immunoSEQ multiplex PCR, the repertoire was profiled, and TCRdb retains in-frame clones only, with some absent. This table has about 130,000 clones, under 75% appearing once. The sequenced sample was PBMCs. All receptors derive from a woman between 40 and 55 years old in good health and CMV-seronegative.

J is TRBJ1-2 and V is TRBV7-9, with D perhaps TRBD1 (6 bases). The CDR3 consists of 13 residues. Germline assignment: CDR1 SEHNR and CDR2 FQNEAQ (reference sequence). The V end lost 5 bases, the J end lost 4 bases, and 11 bases lay between the germline ends. DNA of the CDR3: TGTGCCAGCAGCCCCACAGGGACCTATGGCTACACCTTC. Translating it yields CASSPTGTYGYTF.

V gene TRBV7-2 combines with J gene TRBJ2-7; D is possibly TRBD2 (5 bases). Trimming removed 4 bases at V and 3 bases at J, with 13 bases between. The germline V gene has CDR1 SGHTA and CDR2 FQGNSA. The CDR3 extends over 14 amino acids. The CDR3 spells CASSYGTDFYEQYF. CDR3 DNA: TGTGCCAGCAGCTACGGCACGGACTTCTACGAGCAGTACTTC.

The rearrangement uses TRBV11-2 and TRBJ2-2; 8 bases line up with TRBD2. Germline loops: CDR1 SGHAT, CDR2 FQNNGV. V lost 1 base, J lost 7 bases, and 11 bases stayed unmatched. This CDR3 region has 17 residues. For the CDR3, the DNA is TGTGCCAGCAGCTTAGGGAGGACTAGCTTTACACACGGGGAGCTGTTTTTT. Translating gives CASSLGRTSFTHGELFF.

The V call is TRBV2, the J call TRBJ2-7; 8 bases match TRBD1. This CDR3 region has 13 residues. CDR1 and CDR2 (germline): SNHLY, FYNNEI. The junction had 8 bases not matched to a gene; V was cut back by 10 bases and J by 3 bases. CDR3 DNA sequence: TGTGCCACCTTGACAGGGGAAAGCTACGAGCAGTACTTC. Protein sequence: CATLTGESYEQYF.

This clone was counted only a few times. The J gene is TRBJ1-1, the V gene TRBV6-5; D remains ambiguous. The CDR3 is 14 amino acids. Germline values: CDR1 MNHEY, CDR2 SVGAGI. V was cut by 3 bases and J by 0 bases, with 8 bases left in between. The chain's CDR3 is CASSYMRMNTEAFF. The CDR3 DNA reads as TGTGCCAGCAGTTATATGCGGATGAACACTGAAGCTTTCTTT.

This chain uses TRBV7-2 with TRBJ2-7; tentatively, D is TRBD2 (6 bases). V lost 1 base and J lost 2, with 15 bases in between. Germline V gene lookup returns CDR1 SGHTA and CDR2 FQGNSA. This CDR3 has 16 residues. The DNA for the CDR3 is TGTGCCAGCAGCTTAGTAGGCGGGACTGATGCCTACGAGCAGTACTTC. Its protein product is CASSLVGGTDAYEQYF.

V is TRBV27 and J is TRBJ2-7; TRBD1 aligns across 9 bases. Germline assignment: CDR1 MNHEY and CDR2 SMNVEV (reference sequence). The length of the CDR3 is 15 residues. V shed 6 bases and J 2 bases; nucleotides not matched to a gene: 8. CDR3: CASSPGTGFPYEQYF. CDR3 nucleotide sequence: TGTGCCAGCAGCCCCGGGACAGGGTTCCCCTACGAGCAGTACTTC.

The chain links TRBV7-2 to TRBJ1-1, with a tentative D call TRBD1 (5 bases). The CDR3 extends over 13 amino acids. The V gene's germline CDR1 is SGHTA and CDR2 FQGNSA. Trimming pared 11 bases from V and 1 base from J, leaving 14 bases between. The CDR3 spells CAAGGRANTEAFF. The CDR3 coding sequence is TGTGCCGCTGGGGGGAGGGCGAACACTGAAGCTTTCTTT.

V gene TRBV29-1 combines with J gene TRBJ1-1; D call uncertain. Germline lookup yields CDR1 SQVTM and CDR2 ANQGSEA. The CDR3 has 11 amino acids. Trimming removed 5 bases at V and 5 bases at J, with 9 bases between. CDR3 sequence reads: CSVMWQTEAFF. The CDR3 region has the DNA TGCAGCGTTATGTGGCAGACTGAAGCTTTCTTT.

This rearrangement joins TRBV5-1 to TRBJ2-5, with a tentative D call TRBD2 (5 bases). The V gene lost 0 bases and the J gene lost 2 bases, with 11 bases spanning the gap. The CDR3 has 15 amino acids. Germline V gene data show CDR1 as SGHRS and CDR2 as YFSETQ. The CDR3, as DNA: TGCGCCAGCAGCTTGGCGGCTAGCAAACAAGAGACCCAGTACTTC. As protein: CASSLAASKQETQYF. The whole variable domain, filled in from reference TRBV5-1 and TRBJ2-5, reads KAGVTQTPRYLIKTRGQQVTLSCSPISGHRSVSWYQQTPGQGLQFLFEYFSETQRNKGNFPGRFSGRQFSNSRSEMNVSTLELGDSALYLCASSLAASKQETQYFGPGTRLLVL.